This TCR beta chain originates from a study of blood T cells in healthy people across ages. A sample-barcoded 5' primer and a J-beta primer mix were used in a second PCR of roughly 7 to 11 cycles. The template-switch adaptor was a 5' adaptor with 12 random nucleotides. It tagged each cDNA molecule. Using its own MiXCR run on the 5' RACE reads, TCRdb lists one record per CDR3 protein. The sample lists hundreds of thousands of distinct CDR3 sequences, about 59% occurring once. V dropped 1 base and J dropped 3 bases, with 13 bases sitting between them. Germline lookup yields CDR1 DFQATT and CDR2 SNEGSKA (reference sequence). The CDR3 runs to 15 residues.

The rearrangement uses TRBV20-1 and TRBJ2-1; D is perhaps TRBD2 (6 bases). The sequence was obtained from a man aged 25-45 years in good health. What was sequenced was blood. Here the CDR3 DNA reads TGCAGTGCTAGAGTTGTGGGGGGAATCTACAATGAGCAGTTCTTC. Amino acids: CSARVVGGIYNEQFF.